This T cell receptor (beta chain) was documented in a study of blood T cells in healthy people across ages. About the study: About one barcoded TCR beta cDNA was captured per two T cells.

This clonotype was picked up a small number of times. The use of a sample-barcoded 5' primer and a J-beta primer mix characterized a second PCR of about 7 to 12 cycles. From the 5' RACE reads, TCRdb called clonotypes with MiXCR, one entry per CDR3 protein. The sample records around 1,000,000 distinct CDR3 sequences, around two fifths being singletons. V dropped 7 bases and J dropped 5 bases, with 18 bases sitting between them. The germline V gene has CDR1 MNHEY and CDR2 SVGAGI. This CDR3 spans 15 amino acids. This clonotype was sampled from a man aged 18 to 30 in good health. What was sequenced was blood. The V gene is TRBV6-5, the J gene TRBJ2-1; D might be TRBD1 or TRBD2, each matching 6 bases. DNA for the CDR3: TGTGCCAGCATCCCTAGGGGGGCCCCAAACAATGAGCAGTTCTTC. It specifies CASIPRGAPNNEQFF.